This T cell receptor (beta chain) was sequenced during a study of regulatory T cells in long-lasting Graves disease (dated by TCRdb to about 2021). Some background on the complete study: Antithyroid drugs had been taken for less than 3 months by newly diagnosed Graves' disease patients. Persistent Graves' disease patients were compared with newly diagnosed Graves' disease patients by peripheral blood TCR sequencing and RNA sequencing. The study took place in China and was registered as a clinical trial. TCR sequencing covered roughly 13 persistent and 20 newly diagnosed Graves' disease patients, some 33 samples in total. Broad study findings and their caveats: The study examined only peripheral blood because the primary lesion, thyroid tissue, could not be accessed. Persistent disease showed preferential use of TRBV28, TRBJ1-2 and TRBJ2-5, whereas newly diagnosed disease favored TRBV20-1 and TRBJ2-1. Lower TCR Shannon entropy and fewer highly expanded clones were observed in persistent Graves' disease patients than in newly diagnosed patients, which suggested clonal expansion. Sequencing and analysis were limited to the TCR beta chain. Patients with persistent disease shared more public clonotypes (around 2,500) than newly diagnosed patients did (approximately 1,000). The small sample size was acknowledged by the authors as a limitation that may reduce accuracy.

This clonotype was seen only a few times. The antigen it binds to is not known. Per-nucleotide qualities are absent, and no much larger clonotype sits a single base away. Preparation of the library involved multiplex PCR. Sequencer: Illumina HiSeq 4000. To build TCR beta libraries, CDR3 regions were amplified by Arm-PCR using iRepertoire HTBI primers. Before sequencing, the PCR products went through gel purification. Regarding the original processing steps: Gene usage analysis of CDR3 amino acid clonotypes used the approximately 56 TRBV and about 15 TRBJ segments found across samples. Filtered high-quality paired reads were merged into contigs using COPE and FqMerger. BLAST was used to align contigs to the IMGT TRBV, TRBD and TRBJ reference genes, and CDR3 was defined following IMGT. Clonotypes above 0.1% frequency were classified as highly expanded clones. Shannon entropy served as the measure of repertoire diversity, while the Gini coefficient captured V-J evenness. Clonotypes shared by more than one individual were considered public. The public reads were reanalyzed by TCRdb: fastp trimming at Q25, MiXCR alignment, in-frame beta chains only. Rows merge per CDR3 protein into single entries with the most common DNA and genes. The V and J calls and clone size come from TCRdb's table, not from the authors' own analysis. For this sample the table gives 200,000 to 300,000 distinct CDR3 sequences, of which 20% to 25% were detected only once. About 14% of the sample lies in the top ten.

The sample's time point label is to be understood as: newly diagnosed GD, antithyroid drugs for less than 3 months. RNA was extracted from PBMCs in TRIzol for both TCR sequencing and RNA sequencing. The diagnosis of Graves' disease was made according to American Thyroid Association guidelines. Patients were recruited from an endocrinology department in Xi'an, China. From each patient, around 8.3 milliliters of peripheral blood was collected into an EDTA anticoagulant tube. PBMCs were isolated by Ficoll Paque Plus density gradient separation without further T cell sorting. An Agilent 2100 Bioanalyzer and agarose gel were used to check RNA quality, and a NanoDrop 2000 was used to measure RNA concentration. Reading the germline V gene gives CDR1 MDHEN and CDR2 SYDVKM. Spanning cysteine to phenylalanine, the CDR3 consists of 14 amino acids. The DNA shown is the 42-base CDR3, in frame from base 1. V gives up 7 bases and J gives up 6 bases, and the segment between their germline ends measures 16 bases.

This receptor was identified in a female donor with Graves disease. Recombination linked TRBV28 to TRBJ1-5; a weak D assignment points to TRBD1 (5 bases agree). Material: peripheral blood mononuclear cells (PBMCs), obtained at new diagnosis, from a patient treated with antithyroid drugs. The CDR3 loop reads CASKGTQVGQPQHF. At the DNA level, the sequence is TGTGCCAGCAAAGGGACCCAAGTAGGTCAGCCCCAGCATTTT.